The rows below give T cell receptor beta chains drawn from one sample of a study of patients and donors after allogeneic stem cell transplantation. TCRdb re-called the RT-PCR reads through MiXCR, storing one row per CDR3 protein. The sample has a few hundred thousand distinct CDR3 sequences; around two fifths are singletons. The sequencing sample was made of blood, either unsorted or a sorted T cell fraction (not recorded which). The receptors were gathered from a human donor who was either an allogeneic HSCT recipient or a stem cell or donor lymphocyte infusion donor (not recorded which). It is not recorded whose cells these are; they may come from a transplant donor. The CDR3 runs from the conserved cysteine through the conserved F or W. A D gene is named only where the DNA matches it firmly. Size values are once, few and many counts, or a class for expanded clones, and some rows have none.

D gene,V gene,clone size,CDR3 length,J gene,CDR3 protein,CDR3 DNA
NA,TRBV12-3/TRBV12-4,many,15,TRBJ1-3,CASSLRGPSGNTIYF,TGTGCCAGCAGTTTACGGGGTCCCTCTGGAAACACCATATATTTT
NA,TRBV29-1,NA,13,TRBJ1-2,CSVGVPPGYGYTF,TGCAGCGTTGGGGTCCCACCGGGATATGGCTACACCTTC
NA,TRBV12-3/TRBV12-4,NA,13,TRBJ2-2,CASSPGHSGELFF,TGTGCCAGCAGTCCCGGACACTCCGGGGAGCTGTTTTTT
TRBD1,TRBV29-1,NA,13,TRBJ1-1,CSVERTGNTEAFF,TGCAGCGTTGAACGGACAGGGAACACTGAAGCTTTCTTT
NA,TRBV10-3,NA,14,TRBJ1-1,CAISERSANTEAFF,TGTGCCATCAGTGAGAGGTCGGCGAACACTGAAGCTTTCTTT
NA,TRBV7-6,NA,16,TRBJ1-1,CASSLVGLGQNTEAFF,TGTGCCAGCAGCTTAGTCGGTCTGGGCCAGAACACTGAAGCTTTCTTT
NA,TRBV3-1,NA,15,TRBJ1-5,CASSQAGISNQPQHF,TGTGCCAGCAGCCAAGCTGGGATTAGCAATCAGCCCCAGCATTTT
TRBD2,TRBV7-6,once,16,TRBJ2-5,CASSLVPSGGGETQYF,TGTGCCAGCAGCTTAGTTCCTAGCGGGGGTGGAGAGACCCAGTACTTC
NA,TRBV5-1,NA,14,TRBJ1-4,CASSLRGRNEKLFF,TGCGCCAGCAGCTTGAGGGGACGTAATGAAAAACTGTTTTTT
NA,TRBV12-3/TRBV12-4,once,15,TRBJ2-1,CASSFLRGRTSAQFF,TGTGCCAGCAGTTTCCTCCGTGGCCGAACTTCCGCGCAGTTCTTC
NA,TRBV9,few,16,TRBJ2-3,CASSPHGGGHTDTQYF,TGTGCCAGCAGCCCTCATGGGGGGGGGCACACAGATACGCAGTATTTT
NA,TRBV27,NA,16,TRBJ1-1,CATPEGEIQNRAEAFF,TGTGCCACCCCTGAGGGTGAGATCCAGAACAGGGCTGAAGCTTTCTTT
NA,TRBV6-2/TRBV6-3,NA,15,TRBJ2-7,CASSKGHSFRDEQYF,TGTGCCAGCAGTAAGGGACACTCTTTTCGGGACGAGCAGTACTTC
NA,TRBV12-3/TRBV12-4,few,12,TRBJ2-1,CASSPYFYEQFF,TGTGCCAGCAGCCCTTACTTCTATGAGCAGTTCTTC
TRBD2,TRBV28,few,17,TRBJ2-3,CASSTGTSGVGTDTQYF,TGTGCCAGCAGTACAGGGACTAGCGGGGTGGGCACAGATACGCAGTATTTT
NA,TRBV20-1,NA,12,TRBJ1-1,CSARGTNTEAFF,TGCAGTGCTAGGGGGACGAACACTGAAGCTTTCTTT
NA,TRBV11-2,many,13,TRBJ1-1,CASSLGGATEAFF,TGTGCCAGCAGCTTAGGGGGGGCCACTGAAGCTTTCTTT
TRBD1,TRBV19,few,14,TRBJ2-5,CASSMGQHQETQYF,TGTGCCAGTAGTATGGGACAGCACCAAGAGACCCAGTACTTC
NA,TRBV18,NA,18,TRBJ1-6,CASSPYRFEDSYNSPLHF,TGTGCCAGCTCACCATATAGGTTCGAGGACTCCTATAATTCACCCCTCCACTTT
TRBD2,TRBV10-3,few,16,TRBJ2-5,CAISEGLAGGQETQYF,TGTGCCATCAGTGAAGGGCTAGCGGGGGGTCAAGAGACCCAGTACTTC
NA,TRBV5-1,many,13,TRBJ2-7,CASSRTDSYEQYF,TGCGCCAGCAGCCGGACGGACTCCTACGAGCAGTACTTC
NA,TRBV25-1,NA,13,TRBJ2-1,CASSDDRNNEQFF,TGTGCCAGCAGCGACGACAGGAACAATGAGCAGTTCTTC
TRBD1,TRBV28,NA,14,TRBJ2-1,CASSPPRRGTEQFF,TGTGCCAGCAGTCCCCCCCGCAGGGGGACTGAGCAGTTCTTC
TRBD2,TRBV5-6,few,13,TRBJ2-7,CASSFGLAVEQYF,TGTGCCAGCAGCTTCGGACTAGCGGTTGAGCAGTACTTC
NA,TRBV28,NA,12,TRBJ1-2,CASIQGGLGYTF,TGTGCCAGCATCCAAGGGGGGCTTGGCTACACCTTC
TRBD2,TRBV2,NA,13,TRBJ2-2,CARSGTRGGELFF,TGTGCCCGATCCGGGACTAGAGGCGGGGAGCTGTTTTTT
NA,TRBV7-2,few,14,TRBJ2-5,CASSLRQFSETQYF,TGTGCCAGCAGCTTACGACAGTTTAGCGAGACCCAGTACTTC
NA,TRBV27,NA,14,TRBJ1-1,CASSPVRGITEAFF,TGTGCCAGCAGCCCAGTTCGGGGCATCACTGAAGCTTTCTTT
NA,TRBV29-1,NA,16,TRBJ2-2,CSVARDAGLLTGELFF,TGCAGCGTCGCCCGAGACGCGGGGCTTCTCACCGGGGAGCTGTTTTTT
NA,TRBV20-1,NA,12,TRBJ1-5,CSALWGGWPQHF,TGCAGTGCACTATGGGGGGGCTGGCCCCAGCATTTT
NA,TRBV4-3,NA,16,TRBJ1-2,CASSQVYGASNYGYTF,TGCGCCAGCAGCCAAGTATATGGGGCCTCTAACTATGGCTACACCTTC
NA,TRBV25-1,NA,14,TRBJ1-2,CASSDSGAGYGYTF,TGTGCCAGCAGTGATAGCGGGGCAGGGTATGGCTACACCTTC